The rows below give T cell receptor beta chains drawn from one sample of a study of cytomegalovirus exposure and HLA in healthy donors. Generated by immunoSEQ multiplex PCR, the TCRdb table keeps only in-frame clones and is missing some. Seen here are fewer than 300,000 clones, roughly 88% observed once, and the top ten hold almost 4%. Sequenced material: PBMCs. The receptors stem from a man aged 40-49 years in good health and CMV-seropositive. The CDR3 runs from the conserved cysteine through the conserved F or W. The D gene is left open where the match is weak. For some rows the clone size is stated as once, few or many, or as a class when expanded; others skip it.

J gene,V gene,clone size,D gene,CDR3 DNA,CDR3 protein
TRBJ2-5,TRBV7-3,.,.,TGTGCTAGCAGTCCAACAGGGCTCGGAGAGACCCAGTACTTC,CASSPTGLGETQYF
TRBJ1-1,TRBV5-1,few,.,TGCGCCAGCAGCTTGGATTGGCGGGGAATGAACACTGAAGCTTTCTTT,CASSLDWRGMNTEAFF
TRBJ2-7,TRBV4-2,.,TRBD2,TGTGCCAGCAGCCAAATCGGGACTAGCGACGAGCAGTACTTC,CASSQIGTSDEQYF
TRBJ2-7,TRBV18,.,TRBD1,TGTGCCAGCTCACCGTCCCCCGGGACAGAATACGAGCAGTACTTC,CASSPSPGTEYEQYF
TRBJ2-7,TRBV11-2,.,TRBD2,TGTGCCAGCAGCCCCCGGACTAGCTCCTACGAGCAGTACTTC,CASSPRTSSYEQYF
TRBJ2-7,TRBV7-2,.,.,TGTGCCAGCAGCTTAGAAGGGGGCTCCTACGAGCAGTACTTC,CASSLEGGSYEQYF
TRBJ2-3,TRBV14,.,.,TGTGCCAGCAGCCAGTTTGTGGGCCTGTTCACAGATACGCAGTATTTT,CASSQFVGLFTDTQYF
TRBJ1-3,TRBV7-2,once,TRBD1,TGTGCCAGCAGCTTAGACAGGGGTGGCGGAAACACCATATATTTT,CASSLDRGGGNTIYF
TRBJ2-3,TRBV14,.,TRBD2,TGTGCCAGCAGCCAAGTGAGCGGGGGGCGAGGAGATACGCAGTATTTT,CASSQVSGGRGDTQYF
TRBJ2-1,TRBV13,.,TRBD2,TGTGCCAGCAGCCCCGGGACTAGCGCGTCCAATGAGCAGTTCTTC,CASSPGTSASNEQFF
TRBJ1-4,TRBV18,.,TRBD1,TGTGCCAGCTCACTCGGGACAGGGCTTAATGAAAAACTGTTTTTT,CASSLGTGLNEKLFF
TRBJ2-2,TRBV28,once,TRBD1,TGTGCCAGCAGTTCAGGACAGGGTCCCGGGGAGCTGTTTTTT,CASSSGQGPGELFF
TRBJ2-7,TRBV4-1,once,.,TGCGCCAGCAGCCGGACTCTAGCGAACTCCTACGAGCAGTACTTC,CASSRTLANSYEQYF
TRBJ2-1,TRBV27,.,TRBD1,TGTGCCAGCACTCCAACAGGGGGCGGTTCCTACAATGAGCAGTTCTTC,CASTPTGGGSYNEQFF
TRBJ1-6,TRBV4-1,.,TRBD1,TGCGCCAGCAGCCAATCGGGACAGGGGAATTCACCCCTCCACTTT,CASSQSGQGNSPLHF
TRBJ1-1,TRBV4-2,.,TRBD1,TGTGCCAGCAGCCAGGTGGACAGGGACGCTGAAGCTTTCTTT,CASSQVDRDAEAFF
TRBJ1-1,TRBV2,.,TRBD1,TGTGCCAGCAGTCCAGGGGGACCAGGCACTGAAGCTTTCTTT,CASSPGGPGTEAFF
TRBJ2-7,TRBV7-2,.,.,TGTGCCAGCAGCCATAATCTTGGGAGTTCCTACGAGCAGTACTTC,CASSHNLGSSYEQYF
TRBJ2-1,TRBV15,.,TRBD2,TGTGCCACCAGCATGACGGGACTAGCGGGAGACAATGAGCAGTTCTTC,CATSMTGLAGDNEQFF
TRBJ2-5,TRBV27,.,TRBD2,TGTGCCAGCAGTTTAGGGTTACTAGCGGGAATGATGGAGACCCAGTACTTC,CASSLGLLAGMMETQYF
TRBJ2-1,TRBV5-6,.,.,TGTGCCAGCAGCTTGGAGCAGGGTCTGGAGCAGTTCTTC,CASSLEQGLEQFF
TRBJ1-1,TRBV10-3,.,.,TGTGCCATCAGTGAGTCTCTGGGGAGTAAGGACACTGAAGCTTTCTTT,CAISESLGSKDTEAFF
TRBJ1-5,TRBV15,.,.,TGTGCCACCAGGCCGGACAGCTATAGCAATCAGCCCCAGCATTTT,CATRPDSYSNQPQHF
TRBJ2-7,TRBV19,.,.,TGTGCCAGTAGTGCCGGGACATTTAATACCTACGAGCAGTACTTC,CASSAGTFNTYEQYF
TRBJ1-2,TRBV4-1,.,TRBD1,TGCGCCAGCAACCCATTTGACAGGGGTCCTTGGTATGGCTACACCTTC,CASNPFDRGPWYGYTF
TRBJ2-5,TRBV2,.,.,TGTGCCAGCAGGGGGCCAGATTCCGATTATGAAGAGACCCAGTACTTC,CASRGPDSDYEETQYF
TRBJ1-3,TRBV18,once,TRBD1,TGTGCCAGCTCAGCGACAGGGTCCTCTGGCGGAAACACCATATATTTT,CASSATGSSGGNTIYF
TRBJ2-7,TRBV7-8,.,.,TGTGCCAGCAGCTTAACCGCGGACAGTAACGAGCAGTACTTC,CASSLTADSNEQYF
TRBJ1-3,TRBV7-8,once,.,TGTGCCAGCACCCCCGGGCAGGGGTCTGGAAACACCATATATTTT,CASTPGQGSGNTIYF
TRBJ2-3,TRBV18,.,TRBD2,TGTGCCAGCTCACCAACGGGGCGACTTGGGACTAGCGGGAACCGTGGGTACACAGATACGCAGTATTTT,CASSPTGRLGTSGNRGYTDTQYF
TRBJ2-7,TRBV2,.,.,TGTGCCAGCAGCCGGACAGGGAGGGACGAGCAGTACTTC,CASSRTGRDEQYF
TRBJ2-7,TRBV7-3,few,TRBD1,TGTGCCAGCAGCCCGGGACAGGCGCCCCACGAGCAGTACTTC,CASSPGQAPHEQYF
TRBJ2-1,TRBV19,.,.,TGTGCCAGTAGTATATATGGAGACAATGAGCAGTTCTTC,CASSIYGDNEQFF
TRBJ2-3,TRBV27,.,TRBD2,TGTGCCAGCAGTTTCCCGGGGGGTACGCAGTATTTT,CASSFPGGTQYF
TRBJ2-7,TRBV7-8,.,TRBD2,TGTGCCAGCAGCTCCACTAGCGGAGCCTACGAGCAGTACTTC,CASSSTSGAYEQYF
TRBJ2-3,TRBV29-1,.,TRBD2,TGCAGCGTTTGGACTAGCGGGAGTTCAGATACGCAGTATTTT,CSVWTSGSSDTQYF
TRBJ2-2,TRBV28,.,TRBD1,TGTGCCAGCAGTTTAAGGACAGGGGGCTTCGGGGAGCTGTTTTTT,CASSLRTGGFGELFF
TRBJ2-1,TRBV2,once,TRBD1,TGTGCCAGCTTTCCGGGACAGGGCCCCTACAATGAGCAGTTCTTC,CASFPGQGPYNEQFF
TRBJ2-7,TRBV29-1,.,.,TGCAGCGTTTCTGGGACATCAACCTACGAGCAGTACTTC,CSVSGTSTYEQYF
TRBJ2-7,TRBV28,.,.,TGTGCCAGCAGTTTTAAAGGGGGCTACGAGCAGTACTTC,CASSFKGGYEQYF
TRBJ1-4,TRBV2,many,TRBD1,TGTGCCAGCAGGAAACAGGGGGTTAATGAAAAACTGTTTTTT,CASRKQGVNEKLFF
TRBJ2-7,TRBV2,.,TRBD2,TGTGCCAGCAGTCCAGGAGCTCTAGCGGGAGACGAGCAGTACTTC,CASSPGALAGDEQYF
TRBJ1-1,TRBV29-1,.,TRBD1,TGCAGCGTTCGGACAGGGGGGAACACTGAAGCTTTCTTT,CSVRTGGNTEAFF
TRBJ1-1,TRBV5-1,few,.,TGCGCCAGCAGCTACAGGGATGGTAACACTGAAGCTTTCTTT,CASSYRDGNTEAFF
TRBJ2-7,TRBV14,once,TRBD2,TGTGCCAGCAGCCGCCGGGACTACTCCCCCTACGAGCAGTACTTC,CASSRRDYSPYEQYF
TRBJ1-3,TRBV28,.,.,TGTGCCAGCAGTCCAACGGGCTCTGGAAACACCATATATTTT,CASSPTGSGNTIYF
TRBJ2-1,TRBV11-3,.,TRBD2,TGTGCCAGCAGCCCCGGACAGGGACTAGCGGGAGCGAATGAGCAGTTCTTC,CASSPGQGLAGANEQFF
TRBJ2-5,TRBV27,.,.,TGTGCCAGCAGTTCCCCGTTGTCGGAGACCCAGTACTTC,CASSSPLSETQYF
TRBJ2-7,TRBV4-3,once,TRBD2,TGCGCCAGCAGCCAAGATCTCCCTAGCGGTTACGAGCAGTACTTC,CASSQDLPSGYEQYF
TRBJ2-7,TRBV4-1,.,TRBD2,TGCGCCAGCAGCCAAGCTATAAGCGGGGCCTACGAGCAGTACTTC,CASSQAISGAYEQYF
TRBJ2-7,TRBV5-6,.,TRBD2,TGTGCCAGCAGCTGGCCGGGACTAGCCAGGGAGCAGTACTTC,CASSWPGLAREQYF
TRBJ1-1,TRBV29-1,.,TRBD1,TGCAGCGTTGAAGGCACAGGGGGAGGCACTGAAGCTTTCTTT,CSVEGTGGGTEAFF
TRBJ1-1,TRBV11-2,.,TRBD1,TGTGCCAGCAGCCTGGGGACAGGAGTTGAAGCTTTCTTT,CASSLGTGVEAFF
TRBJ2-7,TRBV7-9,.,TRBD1,TGTGCCAGCAGCCCGCCCGGGACAGACGAGCAGTACTTC,CASSPPGTDEQYF
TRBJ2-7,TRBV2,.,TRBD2,TGTGCCAGCAGTGAAGTCCCTAGCGGAGGGAGCTCCTACGAGCAGTACTTC,CASSEVPSGGSSYEQYF
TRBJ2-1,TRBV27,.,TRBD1,TGTGCCAGCAGTTTAATGGGACAGGGGAATGAGCAGTTCTTC,CASSLMGQGNEQFF
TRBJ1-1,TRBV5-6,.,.,TGTGCCAGCAGGACCGAGGGTGGCGCTGAAGCTTTCTTT,CASRTEGGAEAFF
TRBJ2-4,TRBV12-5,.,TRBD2,TGTGCTAGTGGTTTGGTGAGGAGCGGGAGCCCCAAAAACATTCAGTACTTC,CASGLVRSGSPKNIQYF
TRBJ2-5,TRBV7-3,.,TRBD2,TGTGCCAGCAGCTTAGTCGGCGGGAGTGCCCCAGAGACCCAGTACTTC,CASSLVGGSAPETQYF
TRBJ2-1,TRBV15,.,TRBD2,TGTGCCACCAGCAGAGAGCGGGAGAGCTCCTACAATGAGCAGTTCTTC,CATSRERESSYNEQFF